The 9 T cell receptor beta chains reported below all come from one sample, sequenced in a study of early T cells in non-severe SARS-CoV-2 infection (dated by TCRdb to the early 2020s). Libraries were built with 5' RACE. Sequenced on a NextSeq 500. TCRdb trimmed public reads at Q25 via fastp, called clones via MiXCR and kept in-frame beta chains. One record per CDR3 amino acid sequence lists the most common genes and DNA. Within this sample are more than 75,000 distinct CDR3 sequences, with roughly 13% of them counted one time only. The ten largest clones take up 6% of the sample. Sequencing was carried out using whole blood. The source is an adult who was a healthcare worker with PCR-confirmed SARS-CoV-2 infection or an uninfected control (not recorded which).

This chain connects TRBV20-1 to TRBJ1-5; D remains unclear. Germline CDR1 DFQATT, CDR2 SNEGSKA (reference sequence). The CDR3 covers 14 residues. Trimming took off 3 bases at V and 2 bases at J, with 11 bases between the two ends. The CDR3 DNA reads TGCAGTGCTAGGGAGGTCAATCGCAATCAGCCCCAGCATTTT. Translation gives CSAREVNRNQPQHF.

This clonotype has just a few counts. V and J are TRBV7-8 and TRBJ1-5; no firm D call. Germline CDR1 and CDR2: SGHVS and FQNEAQ. The CDR3 loop spans 13 amino acids. Deletions cut 4 bases from V and 9 bases from J, with 13 bases between. In nucleotides, the CDR3 is TGTGCCAGCAGCTCCTCGGCCTCGTGGCCCCAGCATTTT. Its protein is CASSSSASWPQHF.

This chain joins TRBV9 and TRBJ2-6; no clear D. The CDR3 consists of 16 residues. V shed 4 bases and J shed 0 bases, with 11 bases lying between them. From germline, CDR1 is SGDLS and CDR2 YYNGEE. The CDR3 loop reads CASSSRVLSGANVLTF. Written as DNA, the CDR3 is TGTGCCAGCAGCTCCCGCGTGCTCTCTGGGGCCAACGTCCTGACTTTC.

J is TRBJ2-7 and V is TRBV5-1; 7 bases are a match to TRBD2. The germline gives CDR1 SGHRS, CDR2 YFSETQ. J gave up 4 bases and V 4 bases, and 20 bases lay outside the gene matches. This CDR3 has 18 residues. Written as DNA, the CDR3 is TGCGCCAGCAGCCCGGGGGGATTCCTCCGCTTTAACCGATACGAGCAGTACTTC. This encodes CASSPGGFLRFNRYEQYF.

At least ten counts were recorded for this clonotype. This chain links TRBV20-1 with TRBJ2-4; D not resolved. Germline CDR1 and CDR2: DFQATT and SNEGSKA (reference sequence). The V and J ends lost 5 bases and 1 base respectively, with 15 bases between them. The CDR3 length is 15 residues. CDR3 sequence: CSALQRVRAKNIQYF. CDR3 DNA: TGCAGTGCTCTTCAAAGGGTACGGGCCAAAAACATTCAGTACTTC.

This chain uses TRBV12-3 or TRBV12-4 with TRBJ1-3; D may be TRBD1 (5 bases). Trimming removed 7 bases from V and 4 bases from J, with 14 bases in between. This CDR3 comprises 14 residues. CDR3 region: CASTSGTGGNTIYF. DNA of the CDR3: TGTGCCAGCACCTCCGGGACCGGAGGAAACACCATATATTTT.

In its sample, this clonotype was seen many times. The CDR3 here is CASSLVAPTQPDTQYF. Written as DNA, the CDR3 is TGTGCCAGCAGTTTAGTGGCTCCTACTCAACCAGATACGCAGTATTTT. The chain recombines TRBV27 with TRBJ2-3; D gene unclear. Per germline, CDR1 MNHEY and CDR2 SMNVEV (reference sequence). With 2 bases removed from V and 4 bases from J, the gap between germline ends came to 16 bases. This CDR3 spans 16 amino acids.

This clonotype was observed a handful of times. This chain joins TRBV7-9 and TRBJ2-3, with 7 nucleotides matching TRBD2. CDR3 length: 13 residues. Germline loops: CDR1 SEHNR, CDR2 FQNEAQ (reference sequence). The V and J ends lost 9 bases and 2 bases, in that order; junction bases with no gene match: 5. CDR3 region: CARSGGLTDTQYF. The CDR3 region has the DNA TGTGCCAGGTCGGGGGGACTCACAGATACGCAGTATTTT.

This rearrangement joins TRBV20-1 to TRBJ1-2, with unresolved D. There are 14 residues in the CDR3. CDR1 DFQATT and CDR2 SNEGSKA come from the germline V gene (reference sequence). Trimming shortened V by 1 base and J by 9 bases, and 18 bases separated the two germline ends. CDR3 in DNA: TGCAGTGCTAGAGGGACCCCCGACGGATGGAGCTACACCTTC. Amino acids: CSARGTPDGWSYTF.